This is a list of T cell receptor beta chains from one sample in a study of T cells after posttransplantation cyclophosphamide. Profiled with immunoSEQ multiplex PCR; TCRdb holds only in-frame clones, not every one. The sample is made up of 30,000 or so clones, none counted only once. Sequenced input: PBMCs. These receptors were collected from a woman aged 25-40 years in good health and a related stem cell transplant donor. The conserved cysteine and the conserved F or W are not part of the CDR3 here.

cdr3_length v_call cdr3_aa
12 TRBV19 ASSIGETGNYYT
13 TRBV6-2/TRBV6-3 ATSNSAGGLDEQF
16 TRBV13 ASSLVGGQGPRTGELF
14 TRBV6-2/TRBV6-3 ASSYSAQVLFYGYT
12 TRBV19 ASRPQGDADTQY
9 TRBV6-6 ASSPQETQY
14 TRBV7-8 ASSPGTGHSNQPQH
12 TRBV4-2 ASSQDGTGTREF
12 TRBV29-1 SVETSGHPYEQY
14 TRBV7-8 ASSQIQGLSNQPQH
11 TRBV7-9 ASSTGTGSGYT
14 TRBV6-2/TRBV6-3 ASSLRAGVRFTEAF
13 TRBV18 ASSPSGRTPYEQY
11 TRBV12-3/TRBV12-4 ASSFSDNSPLH
13 TRBV24-1 ATSDSGGARNEQF
11 TRBV10-3 AISESAGDTQY
15 TRBV4-2 ASSQPTSGGAGRELF
15 TRBV7-6 ASSLVLGSGGSGELF